Each of the 14 T cell receptor beta chains below was sequenced from the same sample in a study of T cell responses to AZD1222 COVID-19 vaccine. Generated by immunoSEQ multiplex PCR, the TCRdb table keeps only in-frame clones and is missing some. The data show approximately 110,000 clones, 70% to 90% seen once. The sample here was peripheral blood, taken on day 0 of AZD1222 vaccination. The source of these receptors is an adult in good health.

DNA of the CDR3: TGTGCCAGCAGCCAAGTCACTAGCGGGAGAACCGGGGAGCTGTTTTTT. Residues: CASSQVTSGRTGELFF. J is TRBJ2-2 and V is TRBV3-1 (or the pseudogene TRBV3-2); TRBD2 matches 11 bases. Trimming took 1 base from V and 5 from J; bases not matched to a gene: 3. The CDR3 length is 16 residues. The germline gives CDR1 LGHDT, CDR2 YNNKEL (reference sequence).

This clone turned up a few times. The J gene is TRBJ2-3, the V gene TRBV2; TRBD2 is a possible D gene (5 bases). The V gene's germline CDR1 is SNHLY and CDR2 FYNNEI. The CDR3 spans 14 residues. The germline V and J ends were trimmed by 7 bases and 2 bases, with 13 bases remaining between them. In DNA, the CDR3 is TGTGCCAGCAAAGATTGGGAGTACACAGATACGCAGTATTTT. Its translation is CASKDWEYTDTQYF.

This clone was recorded only once. CDR3 in DNA: TGTGCCAGCAGTTCCTCTAAGAGCGGAAACATTCAGTACTTC. Its protein product is CASSSSKSGNIQYF. The chain links TRBV28 to TRBJ2-4; D may be TRBD2 (5 bases). The CDR3 has 14 residues. Germline CDR1 reads MDHEN; CDR2 reads SYDVKM. Trimming left V 4 bases short and J 6 bases short, with 13 bases between.

This rearrangement joins TRBV12-3 or TRBV12-4 to TRBJ2-5; 7 bases are shared with TRBD2. The trim removed 3 bases at V and 7 bases at J, leaving 5 bases unmatched. This CDR3 is built from 13 residues. CDR3 loop: CASSLGGWGTQYF. CDR3 DNA sequence: TGTGCCAGCAGTTTGGGAGGGTGGGGGACCCAGTACTTC.

The CDR3 here is CATSRDSGGSHEQYF. The CDR3, as DNA: TGTGCCACCAGCAGAGATTCGGGGGGGTCTCACGAGCAGTACTTC. The rearrangement joins TRBV15 to TRBJ2-7; 8 positions match TRBD2. The junction had 6 bases not matched to a gene; V was cut back by 0 bases and J by 5 bases. The CDR3 runs to 15 residues. CDR1 LNHNV and CDR2 YYDKDF come from the germline V gene (reference sequence).

The gene calls are TRBV2 and TRBJ2-1, with TRBD2 matching 8 bases. The CDR3 sequence is 15 residues long. Germline CDR1 reads SNHLY; CDR2 reads FYNNEI. With 6 bases clipped from V and 4 bases from J, the junction kept 8 bases outside the gene matches. CDR3 loop: CASSLIAGSYNEQFF. As DNA, the CDR3 is TGTGCCAGCAGCCTCATAGCGGGATCGTACAATGAGCAGTTCTTC.

The V and J genes are TRBV11-3 and TRBJ2-2; D possibly corresponds to TRBD1 (8 bases). CDR3 length: 15 residues. Germline V gives CDR1 SGHNT, CDR2 YENEEA. The germline V and J ends were trimmed by 5 bases and 7 bases, with 17 bases remaining between them. CDR3 in amino acids: CASSPDREGYGELFF. The CDR3 nucleotides are TGTGCCAGCAGCCCGGACAGGGAGGGGTACGGGGAGCTGTTTTTT.

V usage is TRBV7-9 and J usage is TRBJ1-6; possible D gene TRBD1, 6 bases. Trimming took off 4 bases at V and 7 bases at J, with 14 bases between the two ends. Per the germline V gene, CDR1 is SEHNR and CDR2 is FQNEAQ (reference sequence). The CDR3 loop spans 15 amino acids. As DNA, the CDR3 is TGTGCCAGCAGCTCCGGGAGCGGGGGCAATTCACCCCTCCACTTT. It translates to CASSSGSGGNSPLHF.

This chain connects TRBV3-1 (or the pseudogene TRBV3-2) to TRBJ2-5; D gene ambiguous. Trimming removed 0 bases from V and 2 bases from J, with 7 bases in between. Germline-derived CDR1 and CDR2 are LGHDT and YNNKEL (reference sequence). CDR3 length equals 14 residues. In DNA form, the CDR3 reads TGTGCCAGCAGCCAAGAAGGCAATCAAGAGACCCAGTACTTC. This sequence encodes CASSQEGNQETQYF.

The chain has TRBV10-3 and TRBJ1-5; weak D call: TRBD1 (5 bases). The germline V gene has CDR1 ENHRY and CDR2 SYGVKD. The CDR3 spans 16 residues. V was clipped by 0 bases and J by 9 bases, with 18 bases between them. CDR3 in DNA: TGTGCCATCAGTGAGTCGGGTATGGGGGGGACGAGGCCCCAGCATTTT. This codes for CAISESGMGGTRPQHF.

The V gene is TRBV6-4, the J gene TRBJ2-6; 9 nucleotides align to TRBD1. Trimming took 7 bases from V and 1 from J; bases not matched to a gene: 5. CDR1 is MRHNA, CDR2 SNTAGT, per germline. There are 16 residues in the CDR3. The CDR3 region has the DNA TGTGCCAGCAACCCGGGACAGGGATCTGGGGCCAACGTCCTGACTTTC. It yields the protein CASNPGQGSGANVLTF.

The chain uses TRBV3-1 (or the pseudogene TRBV3-2) and TRBJ1-2; no clear D. V gave up 6 bases and J gave up 0 bases, with 5 bases separating them. Germline CDR1 and CDR2: LGHDT and YNNKEL (reference sequence). The CDR3 loop spans 12 amino acids. The CDR3 sequence is CASSTANYGYTF. DNA of the CDR3: TGTGCCAGCAGTACAGCTAACTATGGCTACACCTTC.

The gene calls are TRBV19 and TRBJ2-7; 9 nucleotides align to TRBD2. V shed 6 bases and J 5 bases; nucleotides not matched to a gene: 11. The CDR3 sequence is 15 residues long. CDR1 and CDR2 (germline): LNHDA, SQIVND (reference sequence). The CDR3 here is CASRTQGSGSDEQYF. DNA for the CDR3: TGTGCCAGTAGAACCCAAGGTAGCGGGAGTGACGAGCAGTACTTC.

The V and J genes are TRBV19 and TRBJ1-2; D is unresolved. V was pared by 5 bases and J by 3 bases, with 10 bases between. Looked up from germline, CDR1 is LNHDA and CDR2 is SQIVND (reference sequence). This CDR3 contains 13 residues. The CDR3 sequence: CASSPLRDYGYTF. Written as DNA, the CDR3 is TGTGCCAGTAGTCCCCTTCGGGACTATGGCTACACCTTC.